Listed below are T cell receptor beta chains from one sample, sequenced in a study of identifying expanded T cells in peripheral blood. Repertoires were generated with immunoSEQ multiplex PCR, while TCRdb's copy carries only in-frame clones and drops some. The data show 100,000 to 150,000 clones, more than 75% seen once. The sample was blood. The source of these receptors is a person aged 18 to 70 in good health. Both conserved end residues are part of each CDR3. The order of the fields is J gene, clone size, D gene, V gene, CDR3 length, CDR3 protein, CDR3 DNA. D genes are given only for firm matches. A row's size may be missing; if present it is once, few, many or a size class.

j_call: TRBJ1-2
clone_size: NA
d_call: NA
v_call: TRBV2
cdr3_length: 13
cdr3_aa: CASTERGDYGYTF
cdr3_nt: TGTGCCAGCACCGAGAGGGGAGACTATGGCTACACCTTC

j_call: TRBJ1-6
clone_size: few
d_call: NA
v_call: TRBV30
cdr3_length: 13
cdr3_aa: CAWSRPPNSPLHF
cdr3_nt: TGTGCCTGGAGCCGCCCCCCAAATTCACCCCTCCACTTT

j_call: TRBJ2-1
clone_size: NA
d_call: TRBD2
v_call: TRBV13
cdr3_length: 14
cdr3_aa: CASSLRGGYNEQFF
cdr3_nt: TGTGCCAGCAGCTTGCGGGGGGGGTACAATGAGCAGTTCTTC

j_call: TRBJ2-2
clone_size: NA
d_call: TRBD1
v_call: TRBV7-2
cdr3_length: 15
cdr3_aa: CASSSSRQGSGELFF
cdr3_nt: TGTGCCAGCAGCTCTTCACGACAGGGGTCCGGGGAGCTGTTTTTT

j_call: TRBJ2-3
clone_size: NA
d_call: TRBD2
v_call: TRBV9
cdr3_length: 16
cdr3_aa: CASSVEAGGGTDTQYF
cdr3_nt: TGTGCCAGCAGCGTAGAAGCGGGGGGAGGAACAGATACGCAGTATTTT

j_call: TRBJ1-5
clone_size: NA
d_call: NA
v_call: TRBV6-1
cdr3_length: 12
cdr3_aa: CASSDLNQPQHF
cdr3_nt: TGTGCCAGCAGTGACCTGAATCAGCCCCAGCATTTT

j_call: TRBJ1-3
clone_size: NA
d_call: NA
v_call: TRBV5-5
cdr3_length: 15
cdr3_aa: CASSRLTGSGNTIYF
cdr3_nt: TGTGCCAGCAGCCGACTTACAGGGTCTGGAAACACCATATATTTT

j_call: TRBJ2-3
clone_size: NA
d_call: TRBD2
v_call: TRBV7-7
cdr3_length: 16
cdr3_aa: CASSLGTSGSTDTQYF
cdr3_nt: TGTGCCAGCAGCCTCGGGACTAGCGGTAGCACAGATACGCAGTATTTT

j_call: TRBJ2-7
clone_size: NA
d_call: TRBD1
v_call: TRBV7-9
cdr3_length: 15
cdr3_aa: CASSSAGQGVYEQYF
cdr3_nt: TGTGCCAGCAGCTCGGCTGGACAGGGTGTCTACGAGCAGTACTTC

j_call: TRBJ2-2
clone_size: NA
d_call: NA
v_call: TRBV9
cdr3_length: 15
cdr3_aa: CASSVEGFSTGELFF
cdr3_nt: TGTGCCAGCAGCGTAGAAGGGTTCTCCACCGGGGAGCTGTTTTTT